Listed below are T cell receptor beta chains from one sample, sequenced in a study of T cells in Graves' hyperthyroidism and ophthalmopathy. MiXCR was run by TCRdb on the multiplex PCR reads, yielding one entry per CDR3 protein. The repertoire holds over 700,000 distinct CDR3 sequences, over 35% seen once, with over 8% in the top ten. Sequenced sample: blood. Receptors were obtained from a man aged 18 to 30 with Graves' hyperthyroidism. CDR3s include the opening cysteine and the closing phenylalanine or tryptophan. D genes are given only for firm matches. Rows may omit the clone size; those that give it use once, few, many or a size class.

J	size	D	V	CDR3	DNA
TRBJ2-6	NA	NA	TRBV6-5	CASSYSGEAGANVLTF	TGTGCCAGCAGTTACTCCGGGGAAGCTGGGGCCAACGTCCTGACTTTC
TRBJ2-7	NA	TRBD2	TRBV19	CASSGLAGATYEQYF	TGTGCCAGTAGCGGACTAGCGGGAGCCACCTACGAGCAGTACTTC
TRBJ2-5	few	TRBD1	TRBV5-1	CASSAYRGPETQYF	TGCGCCAGCAGCGCGTACAGGGGGCCGGAGACCCAGTACTTC
TRBJ1-4	NA	NA	TRBV9	CASSWREGEKLFF	TGTGCCAGCAGCTGGAGGGAAGGGGAAAAACTGTTTTTT
TRBJ1-1	NA	NA	TRBV7-2	CASSLRRAAMNTEAFF	TGTGCCAGCAGCTTACGAAGGGCAGCTATGAACACTGAAGCTTTCTTT
TRBJ2-5	few	NA	TRBV19	CASSIGYGWGQETQYF	TGTGCCAGTAGTATAGGGTATGGGTGGGGCCAAGAGACCCAGTACTTC
TRBJ2-5	NA	TRBD1	TRBV7-2	CATRATGGGETQYF	TGTGCCACGCGAGCGACAGGGGGAGGCGAGACCCAGTACTTC
TRBJ2-6	NA	NA	TRBV25-1	CANTGLGSGANVLTF	TGTGCCAACACAGGGCTAGGCTCTGGGGCCAACGTCCTGACTTTC
TRBJ1-6	once	NA	TRBV15	CATSRGSAYNSPLHF	TGTGCCACCAGCAGAGGGTCAGCATATAATTCACCCCTCCACTTT
TRBJ2-3	NA	NA	TRBV25-1	CASSEYLFTGGAGDTQYF	TGTGCCAGCAGTGAATATTTGTTCACAGGGGGGGCGGGGGATACGCAGTATTTT
TRBJ1-1	NA	NA	TRBV29-1	CSLGAGMNTEAFF	TGCAGCTTAGGGGCGGGGATGAACACTGAAGCTTTCTTT
TRBJ1-5	NA	NA	TRBV19	CASNTVGGYQPQHF	TGTGCCAGTAATACGGTAGGGGGATATCAGCCCCAGCATTTT
TRBJ2-7	few	NA	TRBV12-3/TRBV12-4	CASSFVGLYEQYF	TGTGCCAGCAGTTTTGTAGGACTCTACGAGCAGTACTTC
TRBJ2-7	few	NA	TRBV5-1	CASSLTTTGYEQYF	TGCGCCAGCAGCTTGACCACGACCGGTTATGAGCAGTACTTC
TRBJ2-5	few	NA	TRBV6-5	CASSYFLGQETQYF	TGTGCCAGCAGTTACTTTTTGGGCCAGGAGACCCAGTACTTC
TRBJ2-7	NA	TRBD1	TRBV5-1	CASSLSLTGQATYEQYF	TGCGCCAGCAGTCTTAGCCTAACGGGACAGGCGACCTACGAGCAGTACTTC
TRBJ1-6	many	NA	TRBV7-9	CASSGEGPGLSPLHF	TGTGCCAGCAGCGGAGAGGGTCCAGGGCTTTCACCCCTCCACTTT
TRBJ1-3	few	NA	TRBV6-5	CASSYSIQSGNTIYF	TGTGCCAGCAGTTACTCGATACAATCTGGAAACACCATATATTTT
TRBJ2-5	NA	TRBD1	TRBV2	CASSRGTGETQYF	TGTGCCAGCAGCCGGGGGACAGGGGAGACCCAGTACTTC
TRBJ2-7	many	TRBD2	TRBV29-1	CSVVPSGRANEQYF	TGCAGCGTTGTACCTAGCGGGAGGGCTAACGAGCAGTACTTC
TRBJ2-7	many	NA	TRBV19	CASSGGHDYEQYF	TGTGCCAGTAGTGGGGGACACGACTACGAGCAGTACTTC
TRBJ2-5	few	TRBD2	TRBV29-1	CSVELVGGRETQYF	TGCAGCGTTGAGTTGGTGGGGGGGAGGGAGACCCAGTACTTC
TRBJ2-7	NA	NA	TRBV20-1	CSAQAVKGEQYF	TGCAGTGCCCAGGCCGTCAAGGGCGAGCAGTACTTC
TRBJ2-7	many	NA	TRBV7-2	CASSLAGREQYF	TGTGCCAGCAGCTTAGCGGGGAGAGAGCAGTACTTC
TRBJ2-2	many	NA	TRBV7-9	CASSLVAVNTGELFF	TGTGCCAGCAGCTTAGTTGCGGTGAACACCGGGGAGCTGTTTTTT
TRBJ1-5	few	NA	TRBV6-4	CASTRGVGIVQPQHF	TGTGCCAGCACCAGAGGTGTGGGGATAGTTCAGCCCCAGCATTTT
TRBJ1-1	many	NA	TRBV15	CATSYMNTEAFF	TGTGCCACCAGCTACATGAACACTGAAGCTTTCTTT
TRBJ2-2	NA	NA	TRBV19	CASSYGGIAVTGELFF	TGTGCCAGCAGTTACGGAGGGATAGCGGTCACCGGGGAGCTGTTTTTT
TRBJ1-5	few	NA	TRBV7-9	CASSHIFGEPQHF	TGCGCCAGCAGCCACATTTTCGGAGAGCCCCAGCATTTT
TRBJ1-6	NA	TRBD1	TRBV10-3	CAISEGQGGSNSPLHF	TGTGCCATCAGTGAGGGACAGGGGGGCTCGAATTCACCCCTCCACTTT
TRBJ2-7	few	NA	TRBV3-1	CASSQDLDRLQYF	TGTGCCAGCAGCCAAGACTTAGACAGATTACAGTACTTC
TRBJ1-2	once	NA	TRBV7-9	CASREIGLVANGYTF	TGTGCCAGCAGAGAGATAGGGCTGGTAGCGAATGGCTACACCTTC
TRBJ1-2	many	NA	TRBV7-2	CASSRANGGYTF	TGTGCCAGCAGCCGGGCTAATGGTGGCTACACCTTC
TRBJ2-2	many	NA	TRBV2	CASKAGSAGELFF	TGTGCCAGCAAGGCGGGAAGTGCCGGGGAGCTGTTTTTT
TRBJ1-1	few	NA	TRBV7-2	CASSWNTNTEAFF	TGTGCCAGCAGCTGGAATACGAACACTGAAGCTTTCTTT
TRBJ1-5	NA	NA	TRBV7-8	CASSRDNNQSQHF	TGTGCCAGCAGCAGAGACAACAATCAGTCCCAGCATTTT
TRBJ2-5	NA	NA	TRBV20-1	CSAPDTGWFRETQYF	TGCAGTGCTCCGGACACTGGCTGGTTTCGAGAGACCCAGTACTTC